Listed here are 24 T cell receptor beta chains from one sample, sequenced in a study of T cell responses to AZD1222 COVID-19 vaccine. Sequenced by immunoSEQ multiplex PCR; TCRdb stores in-frame clones only, minus some. Among some 80,000 clones listed, approximately 85% were seen once. The specimen was peripheral blood, collected on day 0 of MenACWY control vaccination. These receptors were taken from an adult in good health.

V usage is TRBV24-1 and J usage is TRBJ2-2; D ambiguous. Trimming took 4 bases from V and 5 from J, leaving 10 bases between them. The CDR3 covers 14 residues. CDR1 and CDR2 (germline): KGHDR, SFDVKD. In DNA, the CDR3 is TGTGCCACCAGTGACGGGTTGGATACCGGGGAGCTGTTTTTT. This sequence encodes CATSDGLDTGELFF.

The V gene is TRBV7-3, the J gene TRBJ2-5; a possible D gene is TRBD1 (6 bases). CDR1 SGHTA and CDR2 FQGTGA come from the germline V gene. V was clipped by 5 bases and J by 1 base, with 8 bases between them. The CDR3 is 13 amino acids. CDR3 DNA sequence: TGTGCCAGCAGCCCGACAGGCCAAGAGACCCAGTACTTC. Protein sequence: CASSPTGQETQYF.

The chain links TRBV14 to TRBJ2-7, with D tentatively TRBD1 (6 bases). CDR3 size: 15 residues. Germline values: CDR1 SGHDN, CDR2 FVKESK. V lost 1 base, J lost 5 bases, and 15 bases lay in between. Here the CDR3 DNA reads TGTGCCAGCAGCCAAGCTTCTGGGGGCGGGCACGAGCAGTACTTC. Its translation: CASSQASGGGHEQYF.

This chain joins TRBV7-6 and TRBJ1-4; TRBD1 matches at 7 bases. There are 15 residues in the CDR3. Germline CDR1 reads SGHVS; CDR2 reads FNYEAQ. J gave up 8 bases and V 5 bases, and 11 bases lay outside the gene matches. The chain's CDR3 is CASSTPSAGGEKLFF. The CDR3 DNA sequence: TGTGCCAGCAGCACCCCCTCGGCAGGGGGGGAAAAACTGTTTTTT.

The V call is TRBV20-1, the J call TRBJ1-2, with TRBD1 matching over 8 bases. Germline loops: CDR1 DFQATT, CDR2 SNEGSKA (reference sequence). V lost 3 bases, J lost 7 bases, and 7 bases stayed unmatched. This CDR3 has 13 residues. CDR3 in amino acids: CSASSTGVGGYTF. The CDR3 nucleotides are TGCAGTGCTAGTTCGACAGGGGTAGGTGGCTACACCTTC.

The V and J genes are TRBV11-2 and TRBJ2-3; D not certain. This CDR3 comprises 12 residues. The V and J ends lost 6 bases and 4 bases respectively, with 8 bases between them. The germline V gene has CDR1 SGHAT and CDR2 FQNNGV. The CDR3 loop is CASSLSADTQYF. CDR3 sequence (DNA): TGTGCCAGCAGTTTAAGCGCAGATACGCAGTATTTT.

The V and J genes are TRBV28 and TRBJ1-2; the match to TRBD1 covers 10 bases. The CDR3 contains 15 residues. J gave up 4 bases and V 5 bases, and 7 bases lay outside the gene matches. Germline CDR1 and CDR2: MDHEN and SYDVKM. CDR3 in DNA: TGTGCCAGCAGTCCCGGGACAGGGGCCACCTATGGCTACACCTTC. Its translation: CASSPGTGATYGYTF.

V gene TRBV19 combines with J gene TRBJ2-7, with 10 nucleotides matching TRBD1. The CDR3 runs 15 residues. Trimming cost V 5 bases and J 5 bases; bases outside gene matches: 9. CDR1 and CDR2 (germline): LNHDA, SQIVND (reference sequence). CDR3 sequence reads: CASSDTGTGVHEQYF. The CDR3 region has the DNA TGTGCCAGTAGTGATACCGGGACAGGGGTCCACGAGCAGTACTTC.

This chain uses TRBV4-1 with TRBJ1-2; D unresolved. The CDR3 extends over 15 amino acids. Trimming cost V 1 base and J 2 bases, with 11 bases left between them. Per the germline V gene, CDR1 is MGHRA and CDR2 is YSYEKL. CDR3 sequence reads: CASSQALGRNYGYTF. The CDR3, as DNA: TGCGCCAGCAGCCAAGCATTGGGCAGGAACTATGGCTACACCTTC.

This clone was seen a single time. V gene TRBV9 combines with J gene TRBJ2-2, with TRBD1 identical over 8 bases. The germline V gene has CDR1 SGDLS and CDR2 YYNGEE. This CDR3 spans 15 amino acids. V trimming: 0 bases; J trimming: 5 bases; junction bases outside the gene matches: 3. The chain's CDR3 is CASSVGGQVTGELFF. CDR3 nucleotide sequence: TGTGCCAGCAGCGTAGGGGGACAGGTAACCGGGGAGCTGTTTTTT.

This chain connects TRBV10-3 to TRBJ1-1; a possible D gene is TRBD1 (5 bases). The CDR3 is 15 amino acids. Trimming removed 6 bases from V and 0 bases from J, with 14 bases in between. Germline V gives CDR1 ENHRY, CDR2 SYGVKD. The CDR3 region is CAIRQGLLMNTEAFF. The CDR3 DNA sequence: TGTGCCATCAGGCAGGGTCTACTCATGAACACTGAAGCTTTCTTT.

Concerning this clone itself: This sample includes further DNA sequences coding for the same CDR3. The chain has TRBV11-3 and TRBJ2-2; D unclear. V lost 2 bases to trimming and J lost 3 bases, with 1 base between them. The CDR3 length is 12 residues. The germline gives CDR1 SGHNT, CDR2 YENEEA. CDR3 in amino acids: CASSLHTGELFF. Here the CDR3 DNA reads TGTGCCAGCAGCTTACACACCGGGGAGCTGTTTTTT.

This clone was counted only a few times. This chain links TRBV15 with TRBJ2-6; weak D call: TRBD2 (5 bases). CDR3 length equals 16 residues. V lost 0 bases, J lost 0 bases, and 6 bases lay in between. Looked up from germline, CDR1 is LNHNV and CDR2 is YYDKDF (reference sequence). This CDR3 is CATSRDRGSGANVLTF. CDR3 DNA sequence: TGTGCCACCAGCAGAGATCGGGGCTCTGGGGCCAACGTCCTGACTTTC.

V gene TRBV18 combines with J gene TRBJ1-6, with unresolved D. The CDR3 has 15 amino acids. V lost 2 bases and J lost 6, with 11 bases in between. The germline gives CDR1 KGHSH, CDR2 LQKENI. The CDR3 DNA is TGTGCCAGCTCACCAAGCGGGGTACCTAATTCACCCCTCCACTTT. Encoded protein: CASSPSGVPNSPLHF. Complete variable domain (other parts from reference TRBV18 and TRBJ1-6): NAGVMQNPRHLVRRRGQEARLRCSPMKGHSHVYWYRQLPEEGLKFMVYLQKENIIDESGMPKERFSAEFPKEGPSILRIQQVVRGDSAAYFCASSPSGVPNSPLHFGNGTRLTVT.

This chain uses TRBV3-1 (or the pseudogene TRBV3-2) with TRBJ1-5; D ambiguous. The CDR3 is made up of 14 amino acids. CDR1 LGHDT and CDR2 YNNKEL come from the germline V gene (reference sequence). V lost 1 base and J 4 bases, leaving 8 bases between the germline ends. The CDR3 loop reads CASSQGLGNQPQHF. CDR3 in DNA: TGTGCCAGCAGCCAAGGGTTGGGGAATCAGCCCCAGCATTTT.

CDR3: CASSLDPGEFDEQYF. CDR3 DNA sequence: TGTGCCAGCAGCTTAGATCCAGGGGAATTCGACGAGCAGTACTTC. This chain joins TRBV11-2 and TRBJ2-7, with D perhaps matching TRBD1 (6 bases). CDR1 is SGHAT, CDR2 FQNNGV, per germline. Deletions cut 0 bases from V and 5 bases from J, with 14 bases between. The CDR3 is 15 amino acids.

This clone came up a few times. This chain connects TRBV7-2 to TRBJ1-4; 7 bases line up with TRBD1. Unmatched junction bases numbered 3, after V lost 4 bases and J lost 4 bases. This CDR3 comprises 14 residues. Germline loops: CDR1 SGHTA, CDR2 FQGNSA. CDR3 nucleotides: TGTGCCAGCAGCTCCTCAGGGGGTAATGAAAAACTGTTTTTT. This translates into CASSSSGGNEKLFF.

J is TRBJ2-3 and V is TRBV5-5; D is possibly TRBD2 (6 bases). The germline CDR1 and CDR2 sequences are SGHKS and YYEKEE (reference sequence). V was clipped by 0 bases and J by 2 bases, with 13 bases between them. This CDR3 comprises 16 residues. CDR3: CASSLVRSGYTDTQYF. CDR3 in DNA: TGTGCCAGCAGCTTGGTTAGAAGCGGGTACACAGATACGCAGTATTTT.

The chain joins TRBV5-1 to TRBJ2-2; D possibly corresponds to TRBD1 (5 bases). Germline assignment: CDR1 SGHRS and CDR2 YFSETQ. The ends were cut back, 4 bases at V and 0 bases at J, with 10 bases in the middle. The length of the CDR3 is 15 residues. The DNA of the CDR3 is TGCGCCAGCAGCCTAGGCAGGGCGAACACCGGGGAGCTGTTTTTT. Translation gives CASSLGRANTGELFF.

The chain uses TRBV7-2 and TRBJ2-3; TRBD1 might be the D (5 bases). The CDR3 covers 13 residues. Germline CDR1 is SGHTA and CDR2 is FQGNSA. V was shortened by 0 bases and J by 11 bases, with 12 bases between the two germline ends. CDR3 amino acids: CASSLAGRAEQYF. CDR3 in DNA: TGTGCCAGCAGCTTAGCGGGGCGCGCAGAGCAGTATTTT.

This sequence joins TRBV20-1 and TRBJ1-2, with 12 bases aligning to TRBD1. The V and J ends lost 3 bases and 7 bases, in that order; junction bases with no gene match: 6. Germline CDR1 DFQATT, CDR2 SNEGSKA (reference sequence). The length of the CDR3 is 14 residues. DNA for the CDR3: TGCAGTGCTAGTCCGGGACAGGGGGCGGGTGGCTACACCTTC. Translating it yields CSASPGQGAGGYTF.

This rearrangement joins TRBV7-9 to TRBJ1-2, with D perhaps matching TRBD1 (6 bases). Germline V gene sequence: CDR1 SEHNR, CDR2 FQNEAQ (reference sequence). Trimming cost V 1 base and J 2 bases, with 8 bases left between them. This CDR3 is 14 amino acids long. The CDR3 here is CASSLGDTNYGYTF. The CDR3 DNA follows: TGTGCCAGCAGCTTAGGGGACACAAACTATGGCTACACCTTC.

This clone was seen just once. The chain is built from TRBV5-5 and TRBJ2-1, with TRBD1 matching 7 bases. CDR1 SGHKS and CDR2 YYEKEE come from the germline V gene (reference sequence). This CDR3 is built from 15 residues. After removal of 2 bases from V and 2 bases from J, the junction contained 4 bases not matched to a gene. This chain's CDR3 is CASSLGGLPYNEQFF. The CDR3 nucleotides are TGTGCCAGCAGCTTAGGGGGCCTCCCCTACAATGAGCAGTTCTTC. Full variable domain (remainder filled in from reference TRBV5-5 and TRBJ2-1): DAGVTQSPTHLIKTRGQQVTLRCSPISGHKSVSWYQQVLGQGPQFIFQYYEKEERGRGNFPDRFSARQFPNYSSELNVNALLLGDSALYLCASSLGGLPYNEQFFGPGTRLTVL.

The chain carries TRBV6-1 and TRBJ1-1; TRBD1 matches 10 bases. V gave up 2 bases and J gave up 11 bases; unmatched junction bases: 8. The length of the CDR3 is 14 residues. Per germline, CDR1 MNHNS and CDR2 SASEGT. CDR3 sequence (DNA): TGTGCCAGCAGTGAACGGACCCCGGGACAGGGGGCTTTCTTT. This translates into CASSERTPGQGAFF.